The 27 T cell receptor beta chains below were found in one sample sequenced in a study of cytomegalovirus exposure and HLA in healthy donors. PCR used 60 Vbeta primers and 13 Jbeta primers. Clones were sequenced by immunoSEQ multiplex PCR, and TCRdb holds only the in-frame ones, with some missing. Of about 120,000 clones listed, approximately 87% are singletons. Input material: PBMCs. These TCRs come from a man aged 18 to 29 in good health and CMV-seropositive.

The genes are TRBV7-8 and TRBJ1-5; 7 bases are shared with TRBD1. V was pared by 0 bases and J by 3 bases, with 2 bases of the junction left unmatched. Germline CDR1 reads SGHVS; CDR2 reads FQNEAQ. The CDR3 is made up of 15 amino acids. CDR3: CASSLATGNNQPQHF. The CDR3 DNA follows: TGTGCCAGCAGCTTAGCGACAGGGAACAATCAGCCCCAGCATTTT.

The chain is built from TRBV30 and TRBJ2-2, with 8 bases aligning to TRBD2. CDR3 length: 15 residues. The germline gives CDR1 GTSNPN, CDR2 SVGIG (reference sequence). Trimming took 1 base from V and 5 from J; bases not matched to a gene: 6. The CDR3 here is CAWSAGGAVTGELFF. The CDR3 DNA reads as TGTGCCTGGAGTGCGGGGGGGGCCGTGACCGGGGAGCTGTTTTTT.

This clone turned up a few times. The chain combines TRBV2 with TRBJ2-5; 7 bases are shared with TRBD1. V trimming: 9 bases; J trimming: 2 bases; junction bases outside the gene matches: 6. Per germline, CDR1 SNHLY and CDR2 FYNNEI. This CDR3 has 13 residues. The CDR3 loop is CASRDSRQETQYF. The CDR3 DNA reads TGTGCCAGTCGGGACAGTCGACAAGAGACCCAGTACTTC.

The DNA for the CDR3 is TGTGCCAGCAGTTACTCCGTTGACAGGGAAGATCAGCCCCAGCATTTT. This sequence encodes CASSYSVDREDQPQHF. This chain links TRBV6-6 with TRBJ1-5, with 7 positions matching TRBD1. With 0 bases clipped from V and 5 bases from J, the junction kept 7 bases outside the gene matches. There are 16 residues in the CDR3. The V gene's germline CDR1 is MNHNY and CDR2 SVGAGI (reference sequence).

J is TRBJ1-1 and V is TRBV11-3; a weak D match, TRBD1 (5 bases). The V end lost 2 bases, the J end lost 1 base, and 5 bases lay between the germline ends. Germline V lookup: CDR1 SGHNT, CDR2 YENEEA. The CDR3 spans 13 residues. The CDR3 DNA reads TGTGCCAGCAGCTTAACAGGGAACACTGAAGCTTTCTTT. Translation gives CASSLTGNTEAFF.

This chain connects TRBV7-8 to TRBJ1-3; D is unresolved. Germline CDR1 SGHVS, CDR2 FQNEAQ. The CDR3 length is 16 residues. The V end was cut by 3 bases, the J end by 3 bases, with 15 bases between. The CDR3 DNA sequence: TGTGCCAGCAGCTTCCCGGGGAGGGAAGGTGGAAACACCATATATTTT. Translation gives CASSFPGREGGNTIYF.

The chain uses TRBV6-5 and TRBJ1-5; a possible D gene is TRBD1 (6 bases). This CDR3 contains 14 residues. Germline CDR1 reads MNHEY; CDR2 reads SVGAGI. Trimming took off 6 bases at V and 6 bases at J, with 15 bases between the two ends. The CDR3 protein is CASSKGEEGQPQHF. Here the CDR3 DNA reads TGTGCCAGCAGCAAGGGGGAAGAGGGTCAGCCCCAGCATTTT.

The rearrangement links TRBV5-1 to TRBJ1-2; 9 bases are shared with TRBD1. Trimming took 1 base from V and 6 from J; bases not matched to a gene: 4. The CDR3 is 14 residues long. Germline CDR1 reads SGHRS; CDR2 reads YFSETQ. CDR3 protein: CASSLPDRGDGYTF. DNA for the CDR3: TGCGCCAGCAGCTTGCCGGACAGGGGTGATGGCTACACCTTC.

This clone turned up a few times. The V gene is TRBV6-1, the J gene TRBJ1-4, with 8 bases aligning to TRBD1. Germline CDR1 is MNHNS and CDR2 is SASEGT. V gave up 7 bases and J gave up 3 bases; unmatched junction bases: 7. There are 15 residues in the CDR3. In nucleotides, the CDR3 is TGTGCCAGCACGGACAGGGAAACCTCTAATGAAAAACTGTTTTTT. Its translation is CASTDRETSNEKLFF.

The rearrangement links TRBV9 to TRBJ1-2; possible D gene TRBD1, 5 bases. The V gene's germline CDR1 is SGDLS and CDR2 YYNGEE. The CDR3 contains 15 residues. V was pared by 1 base and J by 7 bases, with 17 bases between. The CDR3 here is CASSVQDFGGVGYTF. The CDR3 nucleotides are TGTGCCAGCAGCGTACAGGATTTTGGAGGGGTTGGCTACACCTTC.

This chain links TRBV27 with TRBJ2-3; D might be TRBD2 (6 bases). Germline assignment: CDR1 MNHEY and CDR2 SMNVEV (reference sequence). V lost 6 bases and J lost 2, with 9 bases in between. The CDR3 runs 13 residues. CDR3 sequence (DNA): TGTGCCAGCAGGGGGGGTGTCACAGATACGCAGTATTTT. Its protein product is CASRGGVTDTQYF.

The table lists this clone with a count of one. The chain recombines TRBV5-1 with TRBJ2-6; TRBD1 aligns across 10 bases. Germline CDR1 is SGHRS and CDR2 is YFSETQ. The CDR3 sequence is 18 residues long. V dropped 3 bases and J dropped 0; count of bases not matched to a gene: 6. The CDR3 DNA follows: TGCGCCAGCAGCTATTCCGGGACAGGGGCCTCTGGGGCCAACGTCCTGACTTTC. This sequence encodes CASSYSGTGASGANVLTF.

This CDR3 reads CASSLGGRGVADEQYF. Written as DNA, the CDR3 is TGTGCCAGCAGTTTGGGAGGGCGGGGGGTTGCAGACGAGCAGTACTTC. This chain connects TRBV28 to TRBJ2-7; 8 bases align to TRBD2. From germline, CDR1 is MDHEN and CDR2 SYDVKM. V dropped 3 bases and J dropped 5; count of bases not matched to a gene: 12. This CDR3 region has 16 residues.

This rearrangement joins TRBV2 to TRBJ2-7, with D perhaps TRBD2 (5 bases). V gave up 6 bases and J gave up 2 bases, with 11 bases separating them. There are 13 residues in the CDR3. The germline V gene encodes CDR1 SNHLY and CDR2 FYNNEI. The CDR3 reads CASRETGTYEQYF. The DNA for the CDR3 is TGTGCCAGCAGAGAGACGGGAACCTACGAGCAGTACTTC.

The chain combines TRBV7-3 with TRBJ2-3; a possible D gene is TRBD2 (6 bases). V gave up 6 bases and J gave up 0 bases, with 19 bases separating them. The CDR3 sequence is 17 residues long. Germline CDR1 SGHTA, CDR2 FQGTGA. The CDR3 sequence: CASSQGRSSLSTDTQYF. The CDR3 region has the DNA TGTGCCAGCAGTCAAGGGAGGAGTAGCCTTAGCACAGATACGCAGTATTTT.

The chain links TRBV19 to TRBJ2-2; tentatively, D is TRBD2 (6 bases). Looked up from germline, CDR1 is LNHDA and CDR2 is SQIVND (reference sequence). V was clipped by 7 bases and J by 0 bases, with 15 bases between them. The CDR3 has 16 residues. The CDR3 nucleotides read TGTGCCAGTACCAAATGGGGGGAAACGAACACCGGGGAGCTGTTTTTT. Translating it yields CASTKWGETNTGELFF.

This chain uses TRBV5-4 with TRBJ1-1, with D possibly matching TRBD1 (6 bases). Germline CDR1 reads SGHNT; CDR2 reads YYREEE (reference sequence). This CDR3 spans 16 amino acids. V shed 0 bases and J shed 3 bases, with 15 bases lying between them. CDR3 nucleotides: TGTGCCAGCAGCTTGGTGGCCAGGGGACGTGACACTGAAGCTTTCTTT. Its translation is CASSLVARGRDTEAFF.

The rearrangement links TRBV15 to TRBJ1-3; D call uncertain. This CDR3 has 15 residues. Looked up from germline, CDR1 is LNHNV and CDR2 is YYDKDF (reference sequence). The V end was cut by 5 bases, the J end by 8 bases, with 19 bases between. CDR3 amino acids: CATSSPGSKEDTIYF. In DNA form, the CDR3 reads TGTGCCACCAGCTCCCCGGGTTCTAAGGAGGACACCATATATTTT.

The rearrangement uses TRBV7-9 and TRBJ1-2; the D gene is possibly TRBD1 (5 bases). Per germline, CDR1 SEHNR and CDR2 FQNEAQ (reference sequence). V gave up 5 bases and J gave up 2 bases, with 21 bases separating them. The CDR3 has 17 residues. The CDR3 loop reads CASSPNVGDGGNYGYTF. In DNA, the CDR3 is TGTGCCAGCAGCCCAAATGTAGGAGACGGGGGAAACTATGGCTACACCTTC.

The rearrangement uses TRBV2 and TRBJ1-2; no definite D call. V lost 4 bases and J lost 7, with 16 bases in between. The CDR3 has 14 amino acids. The germline CDR1 and CDR2 sequences are SNHLY and FYNNEI. The CDR3: CASSVVTGFSGYTF. CDR3 DNA sequence: TGTGCCAGCAGTGTAGTCACGGGGTTTTCTGGCTACACCTTC.

The chain links TRBV14 to TRBJ2-5; D is perhaps TRBD1 (6 bases). The closer fit of TRBJ2-7 to the DNA end suggests the J call may be wrong. Per germline, CDR1 SGHDN and CDR2 FVKESK. The CDR3 runs 13 residues. CDR3 sequence: CASAGALLYEQYF. Here the CDR3 DNA reads TGTGCCAGCGCAGGGGCCCTTCTCTACGAGCAGTACTTC.

The chain joins TRBV28 to TRBJ2-5; 10 bases agree with TRBD1. V was clipped by 4 bases and J by 1 base; unmatched bases: 6. The V gene's germline CDR1 is MDHEN and CDR2 SYDVKM. The CDR3 is 16 amino acids. CDR3: CASSSWTGGSQETQYF. CDR3 bases: TGTGCCAGCAGTTCATGGACAGGGGGGTCCCAAGAGACCCAGTACTTC.

The chain joins TRBV7-9 to TRBJ2-1; 10 bases agree with TRBD1. V shed 7 bases, J shed 6 bases, and the junction held 9 bases outside the gene matches. Per germline, CDR1 SEHNR and CDR2 FQNEAQ (reference sequence). There are 15 residues in the CDR3. CDR3 sequence reads: CASTFPGQGTNEQFF. The CDR3 DNA reads as TGTGCCAGCACCTTCCCGGGACAGGGGACCAATGAGCAGTTCTTC.

This chain connects TRBV15 to TRBJ2-7; perhaps TRBD1 as D (5 bases). Trimming removed 4 bases from V and 7 bases from J, with 8 bases in between. Germline V gene sequence: CDR1 LNHNV, CDR2 YYDKDF (reference sequence). The CDR3 loop spans 11 amino acids. CDR3: CATSTDSEQYF. CDR3 sequence (DNA): TGTGCCACCAGCACAGACAGTGAGCAGTACTTC. The entire variable domain, with the rest obtained from reference TRBV15 and TRBJ2-7, is as follows: DAMVIQNPRYQVTQFGKPVTLSCSQTLNHNVMYWYQQKSSQAPKLLFHYYDKDFNNEADTPDNFQSRRPNTSFCFLDIRSPGLGDTAMYLCATSTDSEQYFGPGTRLTVT.

This clone came up a few times. This chain links TRBV10-2 with TRBJ2-5, with 14 bases identical to TRBD2. The CDR3 has 15 amino acids. The germline V gene has CDR1 WSHSY and CDR2 SAAADI. The trim removed 8 bases at V and 3 bases at J, leaving 5 bases unmatched. This CDR3 is CASGGLAGDKETQYF. As DNA, the CDR3 is TGCGCCAGCGGGGGACTAGCGGGGGATAAAGAGACCCAGTACTTC.

The V gene is TRBV6-5, the J gene TRBJ2-1; D gene ambiguous. The V gene lost 5 bases and the J gene lost 0 bases, with 8 bases spanning the gap. CDR1 MNHEY and CDR2 SVGAGI come from the germline V gene. CDR3 length: 14 amino acids. The CDR3 DNA follows: TGTGCCAGCAGTCCGCCGAGCTCCTACAATGAGCAGTTCTTC. Its protein product is CASSPPSSYNEQFF.

The chain carries TRBV11-3 and TRBJ2-5; 8 bases agree with TRBD1. The CDR3 is 12 residues long. Germline V gives CDR1 SGHNT, CDR2 YENEEA. V shed 9 bases, J shed 3 bases, and the junction held 3 bases outside the gene matches. CDR3 DNA sequence: TGTGCCAGTTCGACAGGGGAAGAGACCCAGTACTTC. Translation: CASSTGEETQYF.